Shown below are 32 T cell receptor beta chains from a single sample sequenced in a study of response to subunit inactivated influenza vaccine. TCRdb re-analysed the RT-PCR reads in MiXCR, keeping a single row per CDR3 protein. Of just over 300,000 distinct CDR3 sequences in the sample, about a fifth are singletons; the top ten hold around 9.6%. Sequencing was performed on PBMCs from blood, taken approximately 20 months after vaccination. The receptors were sampled from a man between 50 and 75 years old who received an inactivated influenza vaccine.

This clonotype turned up a few times. This rearrangement joins TRBV29-1 to TRBJ2-2; D is unresolved. The CDR3 extends over 14 amino acids. The V end lost 4 bases, the J end lost 3 bases, and 12 bases lay between the germline ends. CDR1 and CDR2 (germline): SQVTM, ANQGSEA. In DNA, the CDR3 is TGCAGCGTTGGATCCGGAACGGACACCGGGGAGCTGTTTTTT. It encodes CSVGSGTDTGELFF.

This clonotype was found a few times. The rearrangement links TRBV3-1 to TRBJ2-1; D is tentatively TRBD1 or TRBD2 (5 bases each). V was trimmed by 3 bases and J by 3 bases, leaving 12 bases between them. This CDR3 is built from 15 residues. Per germline, CDR1 LGHDT and CDR2 YNNKEL (reference sequence). The CDR3, as DNA: TGTGCCAGCAGCCACGAGGGACCTATCTACAATGAGCAGTTCTTC. It yields the protein CASSHEGPIYNEQFF.

V usage is TRBV24-1 and J usage is TRBJ2-7; D perhaps matches TRBD2 (5 bases). Germline CDR1 and CDR2: KGHDR and SFDVKD. This CDR3 is 13 amino acids long. Trimming took 5 bases from V and 3 from J, leaving 10 bases between them. CDR3 protein: CATSAGVRYEQYF. The DNA for the CDR3 is TGTGCCACCAGTGCCGGGGTTCGCTACGAGCAGTACTTC.

This chain joins TRBV12-3 or TRBV12-4 and TRBJ1-2; 7 bases line up with TRBD1. The CDR3 is 15 residues long. Trimming cost V 3 bases and J 8 bases; bases outside gene matches: 12. For the CDR3, the DNA is TGTGCCAGCAGTTTTATCGGCAGGGGGAAGGAGGGCTACACCTTC. It codes for CASSFIGRGKEGYTF.

About this clonotype itself: Since no conserved phenylalanine or tryptophan closes the CDR3, a read error is the likely cause. The chain recombines TRBV29-1 with TRBJ2-7, with 8 bases fitting TRBD1. Per germline, CDR1 SQVTM and CDR2 ANQGSEA. After removal of 6 bases from V and 3 bases from J, the junction contained 7 bases not matched to a gene. The CDR3 has 13 residues. The CDR3 sequence is CSVATGEVYEQYS. CDR3 DNA: TGCAGCGTGGCGACAGGGGAAGTCTACGAGCAGTACTCC.

In this sample, this clonotype turned up a few times. The CDR3 spells CSVQAAGGSYTF. CDR3 DNA sequence: TGCAGTGTTCAAGCCGCGGGTGGGAGCTACACCTTC. V gene TRBV20-1 combines with J gene TRBJ1-2; no definite D call. The CDR3 runs to 12 residues. CDR1 and CDR2 (germline): DFQATT, SNEGSKA (reference sequence). Deletions cut 7 bases from V and 9 bases from J, with 18 bases between.

This chain connects TRBV5-4 to TRBJ2-5; perhaps TRBD2 as D (6 bases). Per the germline V gene, CDR1 is SGHNT and CDR2 is YYREEE (reference sequence). The CDR3 is 15 residues long. The ends were cut back, 0 bases at V and 2 bases at J, with 11 bases in the middle. The CDR3 here is CASSLDTSRQETQYF. In nucleotides, the CDR3 is TGTGCCAGCAGCTTGGATACTAGCAGGCAAGAGACCCAGTACTTC.

The chain recombines TRBV3-1 with TRBJ1-1; 11 bases are a match to TRBD1. This CDR3 comprises 15 residues. Germline CDR1 is LGHDT and CDR2 is YNNKEL (reference sequence). Trimming at V came to 9 bases and at J to 4 bases, leaving 10 bases not matched to a gene. CDR3 coding DNA: TGTGCCAGTTCCAGGACAGGGGGCCAAGGCACTGAAGCTTTCTTT. Translated, it gives CASSRTGGQGTEAFF.

This clonotype has just a few counts. V and J are TRBV6-1 and TRBJ2-1; D call uncertain. V dropped 5 bases and J dropped 3 bases, with 11 bases sitting between them. This CDR3 is 14 amino acids long. Germline V gene lookup returns CDR1 MNHNS and CDR2 SASEGT. CDR3 sequence (DNA): TGTGCCAGCAGTCAAAGGACGGACTACAATGAGCAGTTCTTC. Its protein is CASSQRTDYNEQFF.

This clonotype was observed many times. The J gene is TRBJ1-4, the V gene TRBV20-1, with a tentative D call TRBD1 (5 bases). Trimming stripped 0 bases from V and 8 bases from J, with 10 bases between. CDR1 and CDR2 from the germline V gene are DFQATT and SNEGSKA (reference sequence). This CDR3 comprises 13 residues. DNA of the CDR3: TGCAGTGCTAGAGATGGGCCAGGGGAAAAACTGTTTTTT. This sequence encodes CSARDGPGEKLFF.

This clonotype was counted a few times. This sequence joins TRBV4-2 and TRBJ2-3; tentatively, D is TRBD1 (7 bases). Germline lookup yields CDR1 LGHNA and CDR2 YNFKEQ. The CDR3 has 21 residues. V was clipped by 4 bases and J by 1 base, with 30 bases between them. CDR3 region: CASSLRLGRSRGASGTDTQYF. CDR3 bases: TGTGCCAGCAGCCTCCGCCTAGGCCGCTCCAGGGGGGCCTCTGGCACAGATACGCAGTATTTT.

The sample holds a few counts of this clonotype. The chain has TRBV21-1 and TRBJ2-2; no check of the table's D call, TRBD1, against the DNA was made. TRBV21-1 is termed a pseudogene. The CDR3 extends over 15 amino acids. As DNA, the CDR3 is TGTGCCAGCAGCAAAACAGGGGGCGACACCGGGGAGCTGTTTTTT. Translation gives CASSKTGGDTGELFF.

A few counts support this clonotype. CDR3: CASSQTFSGNTIYF. As DNA, the CDR3 is TGTGCCAGCAGCCAAACATTCTCTGGAAACACCATATATTTT. This chain joins TRBV7-2 and TRBJ1-3; D unresolved. CDR1 and CDR2 from the germline V gene are SGHTA and FQGNSA. Trimming cost V 5 bases and J 0 bases, with 8 bases left between them. This CDR3 comprises 14 residues.

In the case of this clonotype: An end of the junction differs from the germline gene, which may be a read error. The rearrangement joins TRBV7-9 to TRBJ1-5, with D maybe TRBD1 (6 bases). Germline lookup yields CDR1 SEHNR and CDR2 FQNEAQ (reference sequence). The CDR3 is 17 amino acids. The CDR3 sequence: CASSLGWSQGSNQSQHF. Written as DNA, the CDR3 is TGTGCCAGCAGCTTAGGTTGGTCACAGGGAAGCAATCAGTCCCAGCATTTT.

This clonotype has only a few counts. The chain recombines TRBV4-3 with TRBJ2-3, with 7 bases aligning to TRBD2. The J segment lost 8 bases and the V segment lost 4 bases, leaving 12 bases of the junction unmatched. The CDR3 has 15 residues. The V gene's germline CDR1 is LGHNA and CDR2 YSLEER. The CDR3 DNA reads TGCGCCAGCAGCCTAGCGGGTACGGGGCAGGGTACGCAGTATTTT. Translation gives CASSLAGTGQGTQYF.

The genes are TRBV7-2 and TRBJ2-7; tentative D call: TRBD2 (6 bases). The V and J ends lost 5 bases and 0 bases respectively, with 17 bases between them. Germline CDR1 SGHTA, CDR2 FQGNSA. This CDR3 has 16 amino acids. CDR3 loop: CASSTYGTPSSYEQYF. As DNA, the CDR3 is TGTGCCAGCAGCACCTACGGGACTCCCAGCTCCTACGAGCAGTACTTC.

The chain is built from TRBV4-2 and TRBJ1-3; no definite D call. Trimming took off 5 bases at V and 0 bases at J, with 14 bases between the two ends. Per the germline V gene, CDR1 is LGHNA and CDR2 is YNFKEQ. The CDR3 has 16 residues. The CDR3: CASSKSLSDSGNTIYF. Written as DNA, the CDR3 is TGTGCCAGCAGCAAAAGTCTCAGCGACTCTGGAAACACCATATATTTT.

This chain links TRBV21-1 with TRBJ1-3. TRBV21-1 is shown as a pseudogene. The CDR3 loop spans 18 amino acids. The CDR3 DNA follows: TGTGCCAGCAGCAAGGGGTCGGTGGTACAACGAGGTGGAAACACCATATATTTT. It is translated as CASSKGSVVQRGGNTIYF.

This clonotype was picked up many times. The chain joins TRBV29-1 to TRBJ2-5, with D unclear. This CDR3 is 12 amino acids long. The germline V gene has CDR1 SQVTM and CDR2 ANQGSEA. The V gene lost 5 bases and the J gene lost 5 bases, with 12 bases spanning the gap. CDR3 sequence: CSVKARWETQYF. In nucleotides, the CDR3 is TGCAGCGTTAAGGCTCGTTGGGAGACCCAGTACTTC. The complete variable domain, with remaining parts taken from reference TRBV29-1 and TRBJ2-5, reads SAVISQKPSRDICQRGTSLTIQCQVDSQVTMMFWYRQQPGQSLTLIATANQGSEATYESGFVIDKFPISRPNLTFSTLTVSNMSPEDSSIYLCSVKARWETQYFGPGTRLLVL.

This sequence joins TRBV19 and TRBJ2-1; a weak D match, TRBD2 (6 bases). Germline V gene lookup returns CDR1 LNHDA and CDR2 SQIVND (reference sequence). Trimming left V 7 bases short and J 6 bases short, with 16 bases between. There are 14 residues in the CDR3. The CDR3: CASTNLGGTNEQFF. In DNA, the CDR3 is TGTGCCAGTACGAACCTCGGGGGTACCAATGAGCAGTTCTTC.

V usage is TRBV4-2 and J usage is TRBJ1-5, with D possibly TRBD1 on 6 matching bases. CDR3 length equals 15 residues. V was cut by 0 bases and J by 6 bases, with 12 bases left in between. Germline V CDR1 and CDR2: LGHNA, YNFKEQ. The CDR3 region is CASSQDTGRGQPQHF. Written as DNA, the CDR3 is TGTGCCAGCAGCCAAGATACAGGGAGAGGTCAGCCCCAGCATTTT.

The chain couples TRBV28 to TRBJ2-7; TRBD1 or TRBD2 may be the D gene (5 bases each). This CDR3 contains 16 residues. V shed 7 bases and J shed 2 bases, with 21 bases lying between them. CDR1 is MDHEN, CDR2 SYDVKM, per germline. The CDR3 protein is CASTPFGAGLTYEQYF. For the CDR3, the DNA is TGTGCCAGCACCCCATTTGGGGCAGGACTCACCTACGAGCAGTACTTC.

The chain is built from TRBV2 and TRBJ2-7; no clear D gene. Germline V gene lookup returns CDR1 SNHLY and CDR2 FYNNEI. The V gene lost 6 bases and the J gene lost 4 bases, with 10 bases spanning the gap. This CDR3 region has 12 residues. CDR3 in amino acids: CASSANTYEQYF. The CDR3 region has the DNA TGTGCCAGCAGCGCGAACACTTACGAGCAGTACTTC.

This clonotype was recorded at least ten times. The chain employs TRBV4-1 and TRBJ1-4; D is unclear. Trimming left V 0 bases short and J 4 bases short, with 15 bases between. The CDR3 totals 17 residues. Germline V gene lookup returns CDR1 MGHRA and CDR2 YSYEKL. The CDR3: CASSQDLERVLNEKLFF. The CDR3 bases are TGCGCCAGCAGCCAAGATTTGGAAAGAGTTCTTAATGAAAAACTGTTTTTT.

This chain joins TRBV6-2 or TRBV6-3 and TRBJ1-5; 10 bases are shared with TRBD1. The CDR3 contains 17 residues. With V trimmed by 2 bases and J by 5 bases, 9 bases remained unmatched. The V gene's germline CDR1 is MNHEY and CDR2 SVGEGT. CDR3 bases: TGTGCCAGCAGTTACGGACCCGGGACAGGGGTCTATCAGCCCCAGCATTTT. This sequence encodes CASSYGPGTGVYQPQHF.

V is TRBV30 and J is TRBJ2-7, with D maybe TRBD1 (5 bases). The V end was cut by 2 bases, the J end by 1 base, with 9 bases between. This CDR3 is 13 amino acids long. Germline V gene lookup returns CDR1 GTSNPN and CDR2 SVGIG (reference sequence). CDR3 bases: TGTGCCTGGAGTCATGACAGATCCTACGAGCAGTACTTC. Amino acids: CAWSHDRSYEQYF.

CDR3 amino acids: CASSLGGRGGYTF. Here the CDR3 DNA reads TGTGCCAGCAGCTTAGGTGGGCGAGGTGGCTACACCTTC. The chain couples TRBV7-2 to TRBJ1-2; no clear D. The CDR3 length is 13 residues. Germline V gene sequence: CDR1 SGHTA, CDR2 FQGNSA. V was clipped by 1 base and J by 7 bases, with 10 bases between them.

This chain connects TRBV5-1 to TRBJ1-3, with unresolved D. Looked up from germline, CDR1 is SGHRS and CDR2 is YFSETQ. This CDR3 spans 15 amino acids. The V end was cut by 5 bases, the J end by 4 bases, with 16 bases between. The CDR3 protein is CASRPAPDLGNTIYF. The CDR3 DNA reads as TGCGCCAGCAGGCCCGCGCCGGACTTGGGAAACACCATATATTTT.

The chain links TRBV18 to TRBJ2-4; D may be TRBD1 (6 bases). This CDR3 is 16 amino acids long. CDR1 and CDR2 from the germline V gene are KGHSH and LQKENI. V lost 3 bases and J 1 base, leaving 13 bases between the germline ends. In DNA form, the CDR3 reads TGTGCCAGCTCACCTCGACAGGCGCCGGCCAAAAACATTCAGTACTTC. Residues: CASSPRQAPAKNIQYF.

Ten or more counts support this clonotype. The chain joins TRBV25-1 to TRBJ1-5; D not certain. The CDR3 contains 12 residues. The germline gives CDR1 MGHDK, CDR2 SYGVNS. Between the trimmed V and J ends, which lost 11 bases and 5 bases, there was a span of 13 bases. The CDR3 nucleotides read TGTGCCCCCTCCCCGCCCCATCAGCCCCAGCATTTT. Translated, it gives CAPSPPHQPQHF.

The V and J genes are TRBV11-2 and TRBJ2-1; 8 bases fit TRBD1. In germline, CDR1 is SGHAT, CDR2 FQNNGV. CDR3 size: 12 residues. V dropped 5 bases and J dropped 16; count of bases not matched to a gene: 10. The CDR3 loop is CASSEDRGIPFF. The CDR3, as DNA: TGTGCCAGCAGCGAAGACAGGGGCATTCCATTCTTC.

This clonotype was detected only once. The rearrangement uses TRBV4-2 and TRBJ2-7, with 10 bases identical to TRBD1. J gave up 5 bases and V 4 bases, and 8 bases lay outside the gene matches. CDR3 length: 15 residues. Germline V lookup: CDR1 LGHNA, CDR2 YNFKEQ. The CDR3 DNA follows: TGTGCCAGCAGCCTAACCGACAGGGGGCCAGACGAGCAGTACTTC. It encodes CASSLTDRGPDEQYF.